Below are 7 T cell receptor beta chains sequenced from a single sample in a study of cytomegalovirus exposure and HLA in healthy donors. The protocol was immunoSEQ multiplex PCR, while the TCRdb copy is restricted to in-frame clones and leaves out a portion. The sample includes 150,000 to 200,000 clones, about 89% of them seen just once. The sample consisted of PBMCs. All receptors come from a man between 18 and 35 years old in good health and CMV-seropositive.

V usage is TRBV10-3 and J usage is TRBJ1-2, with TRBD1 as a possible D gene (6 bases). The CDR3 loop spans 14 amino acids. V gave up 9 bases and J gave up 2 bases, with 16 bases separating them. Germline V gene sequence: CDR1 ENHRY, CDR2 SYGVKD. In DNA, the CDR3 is TGTGCCATTAAGCTGGACAGAACAAACTATGGCTACACCTTC. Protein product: CAIKLDRTNYGYTF.

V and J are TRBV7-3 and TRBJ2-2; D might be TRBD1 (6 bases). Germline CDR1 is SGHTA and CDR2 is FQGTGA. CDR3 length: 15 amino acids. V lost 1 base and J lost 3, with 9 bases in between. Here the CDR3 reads CASSLMTGDTGELFF. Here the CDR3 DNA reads TGTGCCAGCAGCTTAATGACAGGTGACACCGGGGAGCTGTTTTTT.

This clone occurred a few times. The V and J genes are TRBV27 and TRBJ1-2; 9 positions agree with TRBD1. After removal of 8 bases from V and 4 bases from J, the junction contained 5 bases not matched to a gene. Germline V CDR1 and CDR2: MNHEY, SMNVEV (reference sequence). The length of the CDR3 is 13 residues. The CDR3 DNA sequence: TGTGCCAGCTTTGGACAGGGGACCTATGGCTACACCTTC. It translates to CASFGQGTYGYTF.

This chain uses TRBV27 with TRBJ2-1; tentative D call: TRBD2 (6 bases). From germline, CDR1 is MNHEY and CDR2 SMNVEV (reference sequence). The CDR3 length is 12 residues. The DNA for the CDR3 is TGTCCCGACACGGGAGCTTCCACTGAGCAGTTCTTC. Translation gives CPDTGASTEQFF.

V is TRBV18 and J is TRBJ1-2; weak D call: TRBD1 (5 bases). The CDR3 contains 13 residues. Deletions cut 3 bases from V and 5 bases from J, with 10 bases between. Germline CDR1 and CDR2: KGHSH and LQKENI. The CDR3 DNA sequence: TGTGCCAGCTCACCGTCACAGGAATATGGCTACACCTTC. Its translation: CASSPSQEYGYTF. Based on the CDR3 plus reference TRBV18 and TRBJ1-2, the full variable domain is NAGVMQNPRHLVRRRGQEARLRCSPMKGHSHVYWYRQLPEEGLKFMVYLQKENIIDESGMPKERFSAEFPKEGPSILRIQQVVRGDSAAYFCASSPSQEYGYTFGSGTRLTVV.

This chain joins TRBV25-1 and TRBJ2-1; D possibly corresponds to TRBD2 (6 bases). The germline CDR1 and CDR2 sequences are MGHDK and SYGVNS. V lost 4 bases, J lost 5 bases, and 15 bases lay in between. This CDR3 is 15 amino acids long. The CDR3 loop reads CASSANRDFNNEQFF. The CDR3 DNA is TGTGCCAGCAGTGCGAACCGGGACTTTAACAATGAGCAGTTCTTC.

The CDR3 loop reads CASSLASGTDTQYF. In DNA form, the CDR3 reads TGTGCCAGCAGCTTAGCTAGCGGCACAGATACGCAGTATTTT. The V gene is TRBV7-9, the J gene TRBJ2-3; TRBD2 is a possible D gene (5 bases). The CDR3 sequence is 14 residues long. CDR1 is SEHNR and CDR2 is FQNEAQ in the germline V gene (reference sequence). Deletions cut 0 bases from V and 1 base from J, with 5 bases between.